This is a list of T cell receptor beta chains from one sample in a study of cytotoxic CD8 clonotypes in ibrutinib-treated CLL. Sequencing used immunoSEQ multiplex PCR; TCRdb keeps in-frame clones, though not all of them. The sample contains about 80,000 clones, about four fifths of which appear only once. The specimen was PBMCs, collected after 12 months of ibrutinib treatment. All receptors derive from a human donor with chronic lymphocytic leukemia. The CDR3 runs from the conserved cysteine through the conserved F or W. A D gene is named only where the DNA matches it firmly. A row's size may be missing; if present it is once, few, many or a size class.

v_gene	d_gene	j_gene	abundance	CDR3aa	CDR3nt
TRBV7-3	TRBD2	TRBJ2-5	.	CASSLGLAGPETQYF	TGTGCCAGCAGCTTAGGGCTAGCGGGGCCAGAGACCCAGTACTTC
TRBV18	.	TRBJ2-3	.	CASSPPSTDTQYF	TGTGCCAGCTCACCCCCCAGCACAGATACGCAGTATTTT
TRBV2	.	TRBJ2-7	.	CASTTVGYEQYF	TGTGCCAGCACGACCGTAGGGTACGAGCAGTACTTC
TRBV30	TRBD1	TRBJ1-4	once	CAWSVARVRGTGRVIGEKLLF	TGTGCCTGGAGTGTAGCCCGGGTCCGGGGGACAGGGAGAGTTATAGGTGAAAAACTGCTTTTT
TRBV7-3	TRBD2	TRBJ2-3	.	CASSLSGTSGTDTQYF	TGTGCCAGCAGCTTAAGCGGGACTAGCGGCACAGATACGCAGTATTTT
TRBV2	.	TRBJ2-3	.	CASTRGALTDTQYF	TGTGCCAGCACCCGGGGGGCCCTCACAGATACGCAGTATTTT
TRBV11-2	.	TRBJ1-5	.	CASSLGSQPQHF	TGTGCCAGCAGCTTAGGGTCTCAGCCCCAGCATTTT
TRBV5-4	.	TRBJ1-2	.	CASSFGAEGAGYTF	TGTGCCAGCAGCTTTGGGGCAGAGGGTGCTGGCTACACCTTC
TRBV18	.	TRBJ2-1	.	CASSPQEHRGGQFF	TGTGCCAGCTCACCCCAGGAGCACAGGGGAGGGCAGTTCTTC
TRBV9	TRBD1	TRBJ2-5	once	CASSASGTGRGETQYF	TGTGCCAGCAGCGCATCCGGGACAGGGAGGGGTGAGACCCAGTACTTC
TRBV28	.	TRBJ2-7	.	CASSLARWVYEQYF	TGTGCCAGCAGTTTAGCGCGATGGGTCTACGAGCAGTACTTC
TRBV4-2	TRBD2	TRBJ2-2	few	CASSQAPSGNTGELFF	TGTGCCAGCAGCCAGGCCCCTAGCGGGAACACCGGGGAGCTGTTTTTT
TRBV7-9	TRBD2	TRBJ2-1	once	CASSLVLAGSYNEQFF	TGTGCCAGCAGCTTAGTCCTAGCGGGGTCCTACAATGAGCAGTTCTTC